This T cell receptor beta chain was sequenced for a study of shared clonotypes between healthy human individuals. Trimming took 5 bases from V and 0 from J, leaving 14 bases between them. Germline V CDR1 and CDR2: LNHDA, SQIVND (reference sequence). The CDR3 length is 16 residues. The table came from immunoSEQ multiplex PCR; TCRdb's copy has only in-frame clones and leaves some out. The data hold some 1 million clones, with about 74% observed a single time. All donors were healthy HIV-negative adults lacking recent acute infections or vaccinations. Findings and limits, study-wide: Lower generation probabilities were found for non-shared clonotypes than for those shared by all four donors. Sampling was confined to blood; repertoires within tissues likely differ.

Comments on this clone: Antigen unknown.

The TCR sequence derives from a man younger than 35 in good health. Sequencing used memory CD4+ T cells sorted from blood. Subset indicated: CD45RA-negative fraction. This chain connects TRBV19 to TRBJ1-5; D gene unclear. CDR3: CASSPQRTYSNQPQHF. CDR3 sequence (DNA): TGTGCCAGTAGTCCTCAACGGACTTATAGCAATCAGCCCCAGCATTTT.